The rows below give T cell receptor beta chains drawn from one sample of a study of OX40 agonist ivuxolimab in advanced cancers. TCRdb keeps only in-frame clones here, not all; method: immunoSEQ multiplex PCR. The sample comprises tens of thousands of clones, approximately 90% of which are singletons, and 2.2% rests with the top ten. The sample in question was CD4+ or CD8+ T cells sorted from blood, obtained in a trial of the OX40 agonist ivuxolimab. These receptors all stem from an adult with an advanced solid tumor such as melanoma, head and neck, liver or kidney cancer. CDR3s include the opening cysteine and the closing phenylalanine or tryptophan. The D gene is left open where the match is weak. Clone sizes are given selectively: once, few, many, or a class where the clone is expanded.

>TRBD1|TRBJ1-2|-|TRBV7-2
CASSPGQGSGYTF
TGTGCCAGCAGCCCCGGACAGGGGAGTGGCTACACCTTC
>-|TRBJ1-2|-|TRBV5-6
CASSSGMANYGYTF
TGTGCCAGCAGCTCCGGAATGGCTAACTATGGCTACACCTTC
>-|TRBJ2-2|once|TRBV19
CATRGGAGTGELFF
TGTGCCACCAGAGGGGGGGCGGGCACCGGGGAGCTGTTTTTT
>-|TRBJ2-5|-|TRBV7-9
CASSEGRTYQETQYF
TGTGCCAGCAGCGAAGGACGGACGTACCAAGAGACCCAGTACTTC
>TRBD2|TRBJ2-1|-|TRBV10-3
CAISGLSREGLVSYNEQFF
TGTGCCATCAGTGGTCTCTCTCGGGAGGGCCTTGTCTCCTACAATGAGCAGTTCTTC
>-|TRBJ2-1|-|TRBV29-1
CSEKASHEQFF
TGCAGCGAGAAAGCCAGCCATGAGCAGTTCTTC
>-|TRBJ2-7|-|TRBV7-8
CASSSRTSYEQYF
TGTGCCAGCAGCTCCCGGACCTCCTACGAGCAGTACTTC
>-|TRBJ2-1|-|TRBV6-1
CASSESSGDYNEQFF
TGTGCCAGCAGTGAGTCCTCGGGGGACTACAATGAGCAGTTCTTC
>-|TRBJ1-2|-|TRBV27
CASSLDSDYGYTF
TGTGCCAGCAGTTTAGACAGTGACTATGGCTACACCTTC
>-|TRBJ2-2|-|TRBV4-2
CASGGQNTGELFF
TGTGCCAGCGGGGGACAGAACACCGGGGAGCTGTTTTTT
>-|TRBJ1-2|-|TRBV7-9
CASSPSTSGYTF
TGTGCCAGCAGCCCCTCGACGTCGGGCTACACCTTC
>TRBD2|TRBJ2-7|-|TRBV7-3
CASSPGGGWQYF
TGTGCCAGCAGCCCGGGGGGAGGGTGGCAGTACTTC
>-|TRBJ2-2|once|TRBV4-1
CASSRRGQVTGELFF
TGCGCCAGCAGCCGAAGGGGACAAGTCACCGGGGAGCTGTTTTTT
>-|TRBJ1-2|-|TRBV6-1
CASSEDPTARYTF
TGTGCCAGCAGTGAAGACCCAACAGCGCGCTACACCTTC
>-|TRBJ2-1|-|TRBV19
CASSVDRRSVQFF
TGTGCCAGTAGTGTCGACAGAAGGTCCGTTCAGTTCTTC
>TRBD1|TRBJ1-4|-|TRBV4-1
CASSQDRGGVATNEKLFF
TGCGCCAGCAGCCAGGACAGGGGGGGCGTTGCAACTAATGAAAAACTGTTTTTT
>TRBD2|TRBJ2-3|-|TRBV4-2
CASSPEGGAGGADTQYF
TGTGCCAGCAGCCCGGAGGGAGGGGCAGGAGGGGCAGATACGCAGTATTTT